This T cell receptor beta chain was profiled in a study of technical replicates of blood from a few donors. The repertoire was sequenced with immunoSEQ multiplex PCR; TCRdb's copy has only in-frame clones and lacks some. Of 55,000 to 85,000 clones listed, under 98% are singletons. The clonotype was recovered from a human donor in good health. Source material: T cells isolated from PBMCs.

DNA for the CDR3: TGTGCCAGCGGGTTGAGCGGGAGGCCTACTGAGCAGTTCTTC. It yields the protein CASGLSGRPTEQFF. The J gene is TRBJ2-1, the V gene TRBV27; 9 nucleotides agree with TRBD2. From germline, CDR1 is MNHEY and CDR2 SMNVEV (reference sequence). The V gene end was trimmed by 8 bases and the J gene end by 9 bases; junction bases not matched to a gene: 11. The CDR3 loop spans 14 amino acids.